The 8 T cell receptor beta chains below come from one sample, sequenced in a study of identical twins. TCRdb redid the calling of the 5' RACE reads with MiXCR, one entry per CDR3 protein. The table records 650,000 to 800,000 distinct CDR3 sequences, over 8.5% of them present only once. The same sample was also used in a study of yellow fever vaccine responses in identical twins.

Material for sequencing was PBMCs. The receptors originated from a woman between 18 and 29 years old in good health.

This clonotype was found a few times. The chain carries TRBV21-1 and TRBJ2-5; the table's TRBD2 call for D was not verified on the DNA. TRBV21-1 is noted as a pseudogene. The CDR3 loop spans 16 amino acids. The CDR3, as DNA: TGTGCCAGCAGCAAAGCGATAGCTAGCGGGGAGGAGACCCAGTACTTC. This codes for CASSKAIASGEETQYF.

The chain uses TRBV9 and TRBJ1-2; D is unclear. Trimming stripped 5 bases from V and 6 bases from J, with 8 bases between. In germline, CDR1 is SGDLS, CDR2 YYNGEE. This CDR3 spans 11 amino acids. CDR3 DNA sequence: TGTGCCAGCAGGAGACTAGATGGCTACACCTTC. Its translation: CASRRLDGYTF.

This clonotype was seen at least ten times. The chain combines TRBV21-1 with TRBJ2-5; the table's D call, TRBD2, has no DNA check behind it. TRBV21-1 is noted as a pseudogene. CDR3 length: 17 amino acids. In nucleotides, the CDR3 is TGTGCCAGCAGCAAATCTCCTAGCGGGAGAAAGAAAGAGACCCAGTACTTC. Translated, it gives CASSKSPSGRKKETQYF.

In its sample, this clonotype was seen a few times. The chain couples TRBV5-1 to TRBJ2-5; D remains ambiguous. V was shortened by 0 bases and J by 0 bases, with 6 bases between the two germline ends. The length of the CDR3 is 14 residues. Per the germline V gene, CDR1 is SGHRS and CDR2 is YFSETQ. CDR3 residues: CASSLEWNQETQYF. The CDR3 DNA follows: TGCGCCAGCAGCTTGGAATGGAACCAAGAGACCCAGTACTTC.

This rearrangement joins TRBV6-2 or TRBV6-3 to TRBJ2-7; TRBD2 might be the D (6 bases). Trimming took off 5 bases at V and 7 bases at J, with 15 bases between the two ends. The germline V gene encodes CDR1 MNHEY and CDR2 SVGEGT. This CDR3 is 13 amino acids long. The CDR3: CASSADHGGEQYF. The CDR3, as DNA: TGTGCCAGCAGTGCCGACCACGGGGGTGAGCAGTACTTC.

The genes are TRBV5-4 and TRBJ2-1; tentative D call: TRBD2 (5 bases). V lost 4 bases, J lost 3 bases, and 11 bases lay in between. CDR1 and CDR2 from the germline V gene are SGHNT and YYREEE (reference sequence). This CDR3 has 14 residues. The CDR3, as DNA: TGTGCCAGCAGCACGGACTCGTACTACAATGAGCAGTTCTTC. Translating gives CASSTDSYYNEQFF.

This clonotype was counted only a few times. This chain joins TRBV20-1 and TRBJ2-1, with TRBD2 matching over 12 bases. Per the germline V gene, CDR1 is DFQATT and CDR2 is SNEGSKA (reference sequence). V shed 2 bases and J 4 bases; nucleotides not matched to a gene: 9. This CDR3 has 17 residues. DNA of the CDR3: TGCAGTGCTAGAAACCTAGGGACTAGCGGGCCTTACAATGAGCAGTTCTTC. It is translated as CSARNLGTSGPYNEQFF.

This clonotype appeared a few times. V and J are TRBV5-1 and TRBJ2-4; tentative D call: TRBD2 (5 bases). The CDR3 sequence is 15 residues long. Trimming cost V 4 bases and J 5 bases, with 16 bases left between them. Looked up from germline, CDR1 is SGHRS and CDR2 is YFSETQ. Here the CDR3 DNA reads TGCGCCAGCAGCCCTGGACTCCGGCCCGAAAACATTCAGTACTTC. This codes for CASSPGLRPENIQYF. Full variable domain (rest looked up from reference TRBV5-1 and TRBJ2-4): KAGVTQTPRYLIKTRGQQVTLSCSPISGHRSVSWYQQTPGQGLQFLFEYFSETQRNKGNFPGRFSGRQFSNSRSEMNVSTLELGDSALYLCASSPGLRPENIQYFGAGTRLSVL.